This T cell receptor beta chain was found in a study of blood T cell repertoires in COVID-19. The CDR3 is 15 residues long. Germline V gene sequence: CDR1 SQVTM, CDR2 ANQGSEA. With 4 bases removed from V and 0 bases from J, the gap between germline ends came to 15 bases. The data were produced by immunoSEQ multiplex PCR, yet TCRdb's version contains in-frame clones alone and is incomplete. Here the sample spans under 200,000 clones, over 80% being singletons. The receptor was isolated from a woman in her fifties or sixties who had recovered from COVID-19. This chain uses TRBV29-1 with TRBJ1-1; D gene ambiguous. Material for sequencing was PBMCs or T cells enriched from blood (not recorded which). The CDR3 reads CSVGSGGWMNTEAFF. In DNA, the CDR3 is TGCAGCGTTGGGTCCGGAGGCTGGATGAACACTGAAGCTTTCTTT.